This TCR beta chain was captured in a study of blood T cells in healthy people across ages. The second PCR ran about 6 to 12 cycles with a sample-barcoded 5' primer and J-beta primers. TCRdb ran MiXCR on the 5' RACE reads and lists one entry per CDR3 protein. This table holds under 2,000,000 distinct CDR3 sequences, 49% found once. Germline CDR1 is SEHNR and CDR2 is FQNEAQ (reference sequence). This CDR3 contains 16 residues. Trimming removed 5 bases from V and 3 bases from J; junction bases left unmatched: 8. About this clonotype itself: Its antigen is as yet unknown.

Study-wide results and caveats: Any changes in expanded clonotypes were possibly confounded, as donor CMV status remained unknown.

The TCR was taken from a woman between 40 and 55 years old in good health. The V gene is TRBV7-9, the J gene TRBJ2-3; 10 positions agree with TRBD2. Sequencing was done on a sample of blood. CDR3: CASSAQRGGWTDTQYF. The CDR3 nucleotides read TGTGCCAGCAGCGCCCAGCGGGGGGGCTGGACAGATACGCAGTATTTT.